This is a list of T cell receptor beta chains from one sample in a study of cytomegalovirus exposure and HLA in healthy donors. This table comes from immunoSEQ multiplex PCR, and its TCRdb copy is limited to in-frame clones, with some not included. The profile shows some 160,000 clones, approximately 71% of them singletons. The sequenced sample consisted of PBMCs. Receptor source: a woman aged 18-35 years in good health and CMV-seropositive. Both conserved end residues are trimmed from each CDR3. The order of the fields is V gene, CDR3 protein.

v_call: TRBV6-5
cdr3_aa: ASSSDTEAF

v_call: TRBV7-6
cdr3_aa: ASSPPSGVGGYT

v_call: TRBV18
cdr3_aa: ASSPGQGAYEQY

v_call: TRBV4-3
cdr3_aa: ASSQTSGTGVTEAF

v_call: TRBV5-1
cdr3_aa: ASSRGTVQETQY

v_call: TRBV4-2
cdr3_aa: ASSQGRSRGGGYQPQH

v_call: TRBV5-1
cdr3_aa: ASSLGNIEETQY

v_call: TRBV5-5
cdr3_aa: ASSLGVGQGQTPLH

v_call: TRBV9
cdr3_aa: ASSASGTGNSPLH

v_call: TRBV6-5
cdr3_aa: ASTYGGQGSEQY

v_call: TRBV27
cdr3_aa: ASSQAGLYGYT

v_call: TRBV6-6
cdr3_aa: ASSQFLLNTEAF

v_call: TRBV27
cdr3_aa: ASSIHLSTDTQY

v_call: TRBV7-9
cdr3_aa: SSSRTASNSPLH

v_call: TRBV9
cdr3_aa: AGAGGPNSPHDTGELF

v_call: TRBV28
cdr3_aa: ASRDSQETQY

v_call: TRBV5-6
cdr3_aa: ASSSLRLRSANYGYT

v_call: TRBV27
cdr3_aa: ASSLQGEDTQY

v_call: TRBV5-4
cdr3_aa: ASSERLGEKLF

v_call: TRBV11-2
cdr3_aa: ASSPIEGLGRMRYT

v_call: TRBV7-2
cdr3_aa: ASSLNILNEQF

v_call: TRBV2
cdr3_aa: ASSEYGGGFYGYT

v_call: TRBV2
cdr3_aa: ASSDATLSNQPQH

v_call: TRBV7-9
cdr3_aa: ASTGGSTDTQY

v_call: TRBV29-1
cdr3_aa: SVEGLDRGSNEQF

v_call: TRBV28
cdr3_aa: ASSPGGASSYNEQF

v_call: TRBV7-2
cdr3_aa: ASSYSGTERNQPQH